The 31 T cell receptor beta chains below all came from one sample that was sequenced in a study of OX40 agonist ivuxolimab in advanced cancers. Clones were read by immunoSEQ multiplex PCR, and TCRdb kept only the in-frame ones, dropping some. The repertoire includes some 15,000 clones, about 81% of them detected once, and approximately 41% sits in the top ten. This sample comprised CD4+ or CD8+ T cells sorted from blood, obtained in a trial of the OX40 agonist ivuxolimab. The source is an adult with an advanced solid tumor such as melanoma, head and neck, liver or kidney cancer.

The chain employs TRBV9 and TRBJ1-6, with D uncertain. V lost 1 base to trimming and J lost 7 bases, with 12 bases between them. Germline-derived CDR1 and CDR2 are SGDLS and YYNGEE. This CDR3 is 15 amino acids long. CDR3 coding DNA: TGTGCCAGCAGCGTATCCGGCAGTGACAATTCACCCCTCCACTTT. It encodes CASSVSGSDNSPLHF. Complete variable domain (other parts from reference TRBV9 and TRBJ1-6): DSGVTQTPKHLITATGQRVTLRCSPRSGDLSVYWYQQSLDQGLQFLIQYYNGEERAKGNILERFSAQQFPDLHSELNLSSLELGDSALYFCASSVSGSDNSPLHFGNGTRLTVT.

Turning to this clone: The sample carries other DNA sequences with the same CDR3. The chain is built from TRBV18 and TRBJ2-3; 9 nucleotides line up with TRBD2. The germline V gene has CDR1 KGHSH and CDR2 LQKENI. The CDR3 is made up of 18 amino acids. With 3 bases clipped from V and 4 bases from J, the junction kept 14 bases outside the gene matches. The CDR3 nucleotides are TGTGCCAGCTCACCCCCGGGGACTAGCCCGCCTCGGGCAGATACGCAGTATTTT. Its translation: CASSPPGTSPPRADTQYF. The full variable domain, rest sourced from reference TRBV18 and TRBJ2-3, is NAGVMQNPRHLVRRRGQEARLRCSPMKGHSHVYWYRQLPEEGLKFMVYLQKENIIDESGMPKERFSAEFPKEGPSILRIQQVVRGDSAAYFCASSPPGTSPPRADTQYFGPGTRLTVL.

The genes are TRBV4-3 and TRBJ2-7, with 9 bases fitting TRBD1. The CDR3 runs to 16 residues. In germline, CDR1 is LGHNA, CDR2 YSLEER. V lost 1 base and J lost 2; bases outside the gene matches: 6. CDR3 protein: CASSQGTGDRAYEQYF. The DNA of the CDR3 is TGCGCCAGCAGCCAAGGGACTGGGGACAGGGCCTACGAGCAGTACTTC.

This chain's CDR3 is CSVEGLEDTQYF. CDR3 DNA sequence: TGCAGCGTTGAAGGACTCGAAGATACGCAGTATTTT. The V gene is TRBV29-1, the J gene TRBJ2-3; D unresolved. CDR3 length: 12 amino acids. Trimming took off 1 base at V and 5 bases at J, with 7 bases between the two ends. Per germline, CDR1 SQVTM and CDR2 ANQGSEA.

The chain employs TRBV19 and TRBJ1-5; 8 bases fit TRBD1. The J segment lost 0 bases and the V segment lost 7 bases, leaving 8 bases of the junction unmatched. Germline CDR1 LNHDA, CDR2 SQIVND (reference sequence). The CDR3 is 16 amino acids. The CDR3 loop is CASNSPGQVSNQPQHF. For the CDR3, the DNA is TGTGCCAGTAATTCCCCGGGACAGGTTAGCAATCAGCCCCAGCATTTT.

This clone turned up a few times. The V gene is TRBV27, the J gene TRBJ2-5, with D unresolved. The CDR3 loop spans 10 amino acids. Germline V gene lookup returns CDR1 MNHEY and CDR2 SMNVEV (reference sequence). The germline V and J ends were trimmed by 2 bases and 5 bases, with 0 bases remaining between them. The DNA of the CDR3 is TGTGCCAGCAGTTTAGAGACCCAGTACTTC. Its translation: CASSLETQYF.

The chain carries TRBV28 and TRBJ2-1; 7 nucleotides match TRBD1. CDR3 length equals 16 residues. Germline loops: CDR1 MDHEN, CDR2 SYDVKM. V lost 6 bases to trimming and J lost 7 bases; unmatched junction nucleotides: 15. CDR3 region: CASSRPLPGQRNEQFF. The DNA for the CDR3 is TGTGCCAGCAGCCGACCCCTACCGGGACAGAGGAATGAGCAGTTCTTC.

The CDR3, as DNA: TGTGCCTGGAGTTTGAACAACTACGAGCAGTACTTC. This sequence encodes CAWSLNNYEQYF. J is TRBJ2-7 and V is TRBV30; D is ambiguous. Germline CDR1 and CDR2: GTSNPN and SVGIG (reference sequence). The CDR3 runs to 12 residues. V lost 2 bases and J lost 3, with 8 bases in between.

This clone rates as medium-sized. The gene calls are TRBV6-1 and TRBJ2-7, with D hard to call. V lost 9 bases, J lost 3 bases, and 6 bases lay in between. CDR1 and CDR2 from the germline V gene are MNHNS and SASEGT. This CDR3 comprises 10 residues. CDR3 in amino acids: CASRIYEQYF. In DNA form, the CDR3 reads TGTGCCAGTCGCATCTACGAGCAGTACTTC.

V usage is TRBV11-2 and J usage is TRBJ2-7; D not resolved. V was pared by 0 bases and J by 6 bases, with 3 bases between. From germline, CDR1 is SGHAT and CDR2 FQNNGV. The CDR3 consists of 11 residues. The CDR3: CASSLDREQYF. The CDR3 DNA follows: TGTGCCAGCAGCTTAGATCGCGAGCAGTACTTC. The whole variable domain, filled in from reference TRBV11-2 and TRBJ2-7, reads EAGVAQSPRYKIIEKRQSVAFWCNPISGHATLYWYQQILGQGPKLLIQFQNNGVVDDSQLPKDRFSAERLKGVDSTLKIQPAKLEDSAVYLCASSLDREQYFGPGTRLTVT.

The CDR3, as DNA: TGTGCCAGCTCGCAGAGCTCCTACAATGAGCAGTTCTTC. Translating gives CASSQSSYNEQFF. The V call is TRBV6-4, the J call TRBJ2-1; D gene ambiguous. Trimming left V 8 bases short and J 0 bases short, with 8 bases between. Per the germline V gene, CDR1 is MRHNA and CDR2 is SNTAGT. This CDR3 is 13 amino acids long.

V gene TRBV7-9 combines with J gene TRBJ1-1; D is unclear. The CDR3 extends over 14 amino acids. Germline CDR1 reads SEHNR; CDR2 reads FQNEAQ (reference sequence). Trimming stripped 4 bases from V and 4 bases from J, with 13 bases between. In DNA form, the CDR3 reads TGTGCCAGCAGCTCTACACTGGCTGGCACTGAAGCTTTCTTT. Its protein is CASSSTLAGTEAFF.

CDR3: CASSLGDNNYGYTF. Written as DNA, the CDR3 is TGTGCCAGCAGCTTAGGGGACAACAACTATGGCTACACCTTC. The V call is TRBV13, the J call TRBJ1-2; tentative D call: TRBD1 (5 bases). Germline V gives CDR1 PRHDT, CDR2 FYEKMQ (reference sequence). This CDR3 is 14 amino acids long. V was pared by 0 bases and J by 2 bases, with 7 bases between. Full variable domain (missing parts from reference TRBV13 and TRBJ1-2): AAGVIQSPRHLIKEKRETATLKCYPIPRHDTVYWYQQGPGQDPQFLISFYEKMQSDKGSIPDRFSAQQFSDYHSELNMSSLELGDSALYFCASSLGDNNYGYTFGSGTRLTVV.

The chain is built from TRBV18 and TRBJ2-7, with no clear D. V lost 4 bases to trimming and J lost 2 bases, with 12 bases between them. The CDR3 runs to 14 residues. Germline-derived CDR1 and CDR2 are KGHSH and LQKENI. The CDR3 region is CASSHRAEPYEQYF. DNA of the CDR3: TGTGCCAGCTCACACCGGGCAGAGCCCTACGAGCAGTACTTC.

This chain uses TRBV7-9 with TRBJ1-1, with no clear D. The CDR3 has 13 amino acids. Trimming pared 1 base from V and 7 bases from J, leaving 10 bases between. Germline V lookup: CDR1 SEHNR, CDR2 FQNEAQ (reference sequence). The CDR3 DNA sequence: TGTGCCAGCAGCTTAGGTGAGCTAGTTGAAGCTTTCTTT. The encoded protein is CASSLGELVEAFF.

J is TRBJ2-1 and V is TRBV7-9, with TRBD2 matching over 9 bases. V dropped 4 bases and J dropped 3; count of bases not matched to a gene: 4. Per germline, CDR1 SEHNR and CDR2 FQNEAQ (reference sequence). The CDR3 runs 15 residues. CDR3 DNA sequence: TGTGCCAGCAGCTCCGGACTAGCGCACTACAATGAGCAGTTCTTC. Protein: CASSSGLAHYNEQFF. Combining the CDR3 with reference TRBV7-9 and TRBJ2-1 gives the whole variable domain DTGVSQNPRHKITKRGQNVTFRCDPISEHNRLYWYRQTLGQGPEFLTYFQNEAQLEKSRLLSDRFSAERPKGSFSTLEIQRTEQGDSAMYLCASSSGLAHYNEQFFGPGTRLTVL.

This clone ranks as medium-sized. This rearrangement joins TRBV4-1 to TRBJ2-7; 11 bases map to TRBD1. CDR1 is MGHRA and CDR2 is YSYEKL in the germline V gene. The CDR3 loop spans 13 amino acids. Trimming removed 9 bases from V and 2 bases from J; junction bases left unmatched: 3. The CDR3 bases are TGCGCCAGGACGGACAGGGGGCCCTACGAGCAGTACTTC. Amino acids: CARTDRGPYEQYF.

The CDR3 DNA reads TGCGCCAGCAGCTGGGACACCTACAATGAGCAGTTCTTC. Translating it yields CASSWDTYNEQFF. The chain is built from TRBV5-1 and TRBJ2-1, with D possibly being TRBD1 (6 bases). Germline CDR1 and CDR2: SGHRS and YFSETQ. Trimming left V 3 bases short and J 2 bases short, with 6 bases between. The CDR3 runs to 13 residues.

The J gene is TRBJ1-1, the V gene TRBV5-1; possible D gene TRBD1, 6 bases. Per germline, CDR1 SGHRS and CDR2 YFSETQ. The CDR3 spans 15 residues. Between the trimmed V and J ends, which lost 5 bases and 3 bases, there was a span of 17 bases. The CDR3 sequence is CASRSLGGGDTEAFF. The CDR3 DNA reads as TGCGCCAGCAGGTCACTGGGAGGGGGAGACACTGAAGCTTTCTTT.

The rearrangement links TRBV9 to TRBJ2-7; 8 nucleotides match TRBD1. The CDR3 runs 18 residues. The junction had 14 bases not matched to a gene; V was cut back by 3 bases and J by 0 bases. Germline CDR1 reads SGDLS; CDR2 reads YYNGEE. For the CDR3, the DNA is TGTGCCAGCAGCGACTCGATTACAGGGGGTTCAAGCTCCTACGAGCAGTACTTC. Its translation is CASSDSITGGSSSYEQYF.

V is TRBV10-3 and J is TRBJ2-7; D is possibly TRBD1 (5 bases). V gave up 3 bases and J gave up 3 bases, with 15 bases separating them. This CDR3 has 15 amino acids. Germline lookup yields CDR1 ENHRY and CDR2 SYGVKD. In DNA form, the CDR3 reads TGTGCCATCAGTGACTCCGCGGACACCAACTACGAGCAGTACTTC. Amino acid sequence: CAISDSADTNYEQYF.

This chain links TRBV15 with TRBJ2-1; 13 bases align to TRBD2. The trim removed 7 bases at V and 6 bases at J, leaving 9 bases unmatched. CDR3 length: 16 residues. Germline V gene lookup returns CDR1 LNHNV and CDR2 YYDKDF (reference sequence). The CDR3 loop is CATNKETSGRPNEQFF. DNA of the CDR3: TGTGCCACCAACAAAGAGACTAGCGGGAGGCCCAATGAGCAGTTCTTC.

This clone appeared a few times. V gene TRBV6-4 combines with J gene TRBJ2-2; no reliable D call. The CDR3 totals 13 residues. Germline assignment: CDR1 MRHNA and CDR2 SNTAGT. Deletions cut 0 bases from V and 5 bases from J, with 4 bases between. The CDR3 here is CASSDSGTGELFF. The CDR3, as DNA: TGTGCCAGCAGTGACTCAGGGACCGGGGAGCTGTTTTTT.

This clone was seen a few times. The V call is TRBV5-1, the J call TRBJ2-2; D remains unclear. Trimming left V 4 bases short and J 1 base short, with 5 bases between. Germline CDR1 is SGHRS and CDR2 is YFSETQ. The CDR3 consists of 13 residues. The CDR3, as DNA: TGCGCCAGCAGCACTCTGAACACCGGGGAGCTGTTTTTT. Protein product: CASSTLNTGELFF. The full variable domain, its missing parts supplied by reference TRBV5-1 and TRBJ2-2, is KAGVTQTPRYLIKTRGQQVTLSCSPISGHRSVSWYQQTPGQGLQFLFEYFSETQRNKGNFPGRFSGRQFSNSRSEMNVSTLELGDSALYLCASSTLNTGELFFGEGSRLTVL.

This chain uses TRBV13 with TRBJ1-3; a possible D gene is TRBD1 (6 bases). The CDR3 covers 13 residues. V was shortened by 3 bases and J by 4 bases, with 7 bases between the two germline ends. The germline CDR1 and CDR2 sequences are PRHDT and FYEKMQ (reference sequence). CDR3 in DNA: TGTGCCAGCAGCTTGACAGGAGGAAACACCATATATTTT. Translating gives CASSLTGGNTIYF.

The chain uses TRBV28 and TRBJ1-1; D gene uncertain. The CDR3 covers 12 residues. Trimming removed 2 bases from V and 7 bases from J, with 8 bases in between. CDR1 MDHEN and CDR2 SYDVKM come from the germline V gene. The CDR3 protein is CASSLNTDEAFF. The DNA of the CDR3 is TGTGCCAGCAGTTTAAATACCGATGAAGCTTTCTTT.

On this clone: This same CDR3 is encoded by further DNA sequences in the sample. V usage is TRBV7-2 and J usage is TRBJ2-7, with TRBD1 identical over 9 bases. CDR3 size: 14 residues. Germline V gives CDR1 SGHTA, CDR2 FQGNSA. Trimming cost V 3 bases and J 1 base; bases outside gene matches: 1. This CDR3 reads CASSLGTGSYEQYF. CDR3 bases: TGTGCCAGCAGCTTGGGGACAGGGTCCTACGAGCAGTACTTC.

CDR3 DNA sequence: TGTGCCAGGGGCTCATGGGGGACTGAAGCTTTCTTT. Protein sequence: CARGSWGTEAFF. The chain uses TRBV2 and TRBJ1-1; D is perhaps TRBD1 (5 bases). Trimming removed 9 bases from V and 5 bases from J, with 13 bases in between. The length of the CDR3 is 12 residues. CDR1 and CDR2 from the germline V gene are SNHLY and FYNNEI.

V is TRBV9 and J is TRBJ1-1; D gene uncertain. V was pared by 0 bases and J by 0 bases, with 9 bases between. This CDR3 is built from 15 residues. Germline CDR1 SGDLS, CDR2 YYNGEE. CDR3 in DNA: TGTGCCAGCAGCGTAGAATCACTTCTGAACACTGAAGCTTTCTTT. Protein sequence: CASSVESLLNTEAFF.

The chain is built from TRBV9 and TRBJ2-7, with a possible D match to TRBD1 (5 bases). Trimming took 0 bases from V and 3 from J, leaving 10 bases between them. CDR3 length: 14 amino acids. Germline V CDR1 and CDR2: SGDLS, YYNGEE. CDR3 region: CASSVGGSNYEQYF. CDR3 in DNA: TGTGCCAGCAGCGTAGGGGGCAGCAACTACGAGCAGTACTTC.

This clone was detected ten times or more. The chain couples TRBV28 to TRBJ2-7; TRBD2 agrees at 14 bases. Trimming at V came to 4 bases and at J to 4 bases, leaving 18 bases not matched to a gene. The germline gives CDR1 MDHEN, CDR2 SYDVKM. CDR3 length: 20 residues. The CDR3 DNA reads TGTGCCAGCAGTTCTTACGGGACTAGCGGGGGCACCGGTCGCTATTACGAGCAGTACTTC. It codes for CASSSYGTSGGTGRYYEQYF.